The text below deals with one TCR beta chain. Its cognate antigen is unknown. The sample originates from a study of CD8 T cells in ankylosing spondylitis. Study outcomes and limitations: A CD8+ phenotype characterized the disease-linked clones, which were relatively rare in peripheral blood.

TCRdb ran MiXCR on the 5' RACE reads and lists one entry per CDR3 protein. The sample records approximately 100,000 distinct CDR3 sequences, about 8% being singletons. This CDR3 spans 14 amino acids. V was clipped by 0 bases and J by 5 bases, with 7 bases between them. Germline CDR1 SGHVS, CDR2 FNYEAQ. Sequenced material: blood, either unsorted or a sorted T cell fraction (not recorded which). The receptor was derived from a male donor with ankylosing spondylitis or in good health (not recorded which). The chain carries TRBV7-6 and TRBJ2-2; D not resolved. CDR3 nucleotides: TGTGCCAGCAGCTTAGCCAGCACTACCGGGGAGCTGTTTTTT. It translates to CASSLASTTGELFF.